This TCR beta chain was identified in a study of PD-1 blockade in classical Hodgkin lymphoma. Study results and limitations: CD4+ TCR diversity, unlike CD8+, climbed significantly by C4D1. Those patients who began receiving nivolumab less than 1 year after ASCT had lower diversity, and they were excluded. Complete responders showed a baseline diversity that resembled the diversity of newly diagnosed patients.

Profiled with immunoSEQ multiplex PCR; TCRdb holds only in-frame clones, not every one. The table has about 85,000 clones, nearly 95% seen once. The V end was cut by 2 bases, the J end by 1 base, with 5 bases between. The CDR3 length is 13 residues. CDR1 is GTSNPN and CDR2 is SVGIG in the germline V gene (reference sequence). Note on this clone: Its matching antigen is unknown.

Each patient relapsed following autologous stem cell transplantation, and prior brentuximab vedotin exposure differed. Reported best responses ranged across complete response, partial response or progressive disease. Sequenced material: peripheral blood mononuclear cells (PBMCs), taken before the second cycle of nivolumab. The receptor's source is a human donor with classical Hodgkin lymphoma. The V gene is TRBV30, the J gene TRBJ2-2; D is undetermined. In DNA, the CDR3 is TGTGCCTGGAGTCGACAGAACACCGGGGAGCTGTTTTTT. This translates into CAWSRQNTGELFF.